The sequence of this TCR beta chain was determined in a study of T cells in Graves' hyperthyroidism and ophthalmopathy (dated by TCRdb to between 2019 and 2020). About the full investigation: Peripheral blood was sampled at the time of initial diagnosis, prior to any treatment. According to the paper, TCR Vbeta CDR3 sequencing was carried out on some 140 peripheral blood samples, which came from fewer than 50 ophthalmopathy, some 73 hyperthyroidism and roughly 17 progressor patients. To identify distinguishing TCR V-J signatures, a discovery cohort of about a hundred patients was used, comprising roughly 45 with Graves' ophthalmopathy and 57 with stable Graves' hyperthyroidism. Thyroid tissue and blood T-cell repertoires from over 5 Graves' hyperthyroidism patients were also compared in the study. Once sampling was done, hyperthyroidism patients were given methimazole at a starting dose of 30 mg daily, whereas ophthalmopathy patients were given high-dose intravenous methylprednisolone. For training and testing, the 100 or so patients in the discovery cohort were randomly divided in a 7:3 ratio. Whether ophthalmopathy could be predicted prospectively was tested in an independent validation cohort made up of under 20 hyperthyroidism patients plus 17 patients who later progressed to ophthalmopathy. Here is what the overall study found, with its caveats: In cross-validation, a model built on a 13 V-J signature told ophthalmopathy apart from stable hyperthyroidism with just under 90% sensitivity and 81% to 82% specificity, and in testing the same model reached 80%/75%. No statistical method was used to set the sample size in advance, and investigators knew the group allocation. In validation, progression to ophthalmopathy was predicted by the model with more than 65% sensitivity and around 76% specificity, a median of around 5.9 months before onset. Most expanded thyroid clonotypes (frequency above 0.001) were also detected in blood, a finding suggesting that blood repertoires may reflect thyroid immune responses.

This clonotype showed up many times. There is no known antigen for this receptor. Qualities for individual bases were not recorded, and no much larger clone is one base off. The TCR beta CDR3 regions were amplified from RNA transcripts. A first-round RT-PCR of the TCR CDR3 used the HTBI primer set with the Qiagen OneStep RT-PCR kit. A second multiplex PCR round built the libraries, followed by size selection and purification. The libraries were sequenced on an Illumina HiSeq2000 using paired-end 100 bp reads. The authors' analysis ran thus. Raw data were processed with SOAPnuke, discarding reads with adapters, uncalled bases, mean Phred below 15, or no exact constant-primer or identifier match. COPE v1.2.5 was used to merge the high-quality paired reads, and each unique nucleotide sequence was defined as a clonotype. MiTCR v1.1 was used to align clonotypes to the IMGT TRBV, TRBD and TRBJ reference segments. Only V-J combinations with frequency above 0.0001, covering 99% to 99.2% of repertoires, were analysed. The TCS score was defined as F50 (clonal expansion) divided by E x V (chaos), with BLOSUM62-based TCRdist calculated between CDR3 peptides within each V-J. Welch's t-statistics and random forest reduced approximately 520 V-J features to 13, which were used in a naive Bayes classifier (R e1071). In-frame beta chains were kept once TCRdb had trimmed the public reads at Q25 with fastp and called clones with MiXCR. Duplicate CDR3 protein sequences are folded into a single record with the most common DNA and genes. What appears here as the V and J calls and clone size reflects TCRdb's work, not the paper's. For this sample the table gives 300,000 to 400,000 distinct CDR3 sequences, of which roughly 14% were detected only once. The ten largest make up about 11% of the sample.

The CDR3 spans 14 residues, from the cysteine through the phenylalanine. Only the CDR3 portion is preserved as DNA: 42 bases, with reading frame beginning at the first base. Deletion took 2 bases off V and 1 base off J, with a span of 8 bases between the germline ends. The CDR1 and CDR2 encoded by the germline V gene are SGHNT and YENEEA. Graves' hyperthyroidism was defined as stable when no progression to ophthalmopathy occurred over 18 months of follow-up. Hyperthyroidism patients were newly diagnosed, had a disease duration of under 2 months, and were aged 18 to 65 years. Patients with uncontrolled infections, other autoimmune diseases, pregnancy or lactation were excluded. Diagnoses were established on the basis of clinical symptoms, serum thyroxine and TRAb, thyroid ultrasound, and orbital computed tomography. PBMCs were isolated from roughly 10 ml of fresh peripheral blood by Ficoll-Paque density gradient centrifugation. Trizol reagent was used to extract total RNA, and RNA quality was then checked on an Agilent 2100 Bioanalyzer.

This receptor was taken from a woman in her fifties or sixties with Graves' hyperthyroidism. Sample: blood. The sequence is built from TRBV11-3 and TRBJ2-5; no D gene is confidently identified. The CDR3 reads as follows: CASSLRTFQETQYF. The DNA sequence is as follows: TGTGCCAGCAGCTTACGCACTTTCCAAGAGACCCAGTACTTC.